This T cell receptor beta chain appears in the sequencing data of a study of neoadjuvant nivolumab and ipilimumab in lung cancer. In the study overall: Patients got nivolumab 3 mg/kg on days 1, 15 and 29; combination added ipilimumab 1 mg/kg day 1.

CDR3 length: 14 amino acids. Per germline, CDR1 MNHNS and CDR2 SASEGT. The V and J ends lost 1 base and 7 bases respectively, with 11 bases between them. Sequenced by immunoSEQ multiplex PCR; TCRdb stores in-frame clones only, minus some. The data show tens of thousands of clones, roughly 87% seen once. This receptor was identified in an adult with non-small cell lung cancer. Sequences were derived from peripheral blood, sampled before neoadjuvant nivolumab, alone or with ipilimumab. The chain couples TRBV6-1 to TRBJ2-1; maybe TRBD2 (6 bases). The CDR3 DNA sequence: TGTGCCAGCAGTGAAGGCGGGATCAGTAATGAGCAGTTCTTC. As protein: CASSEGGISNEQFF.